This T cell receptor (beta chain) comes out of a study of control samples from healthy donors and cancer patients. Here immunoSEQ multiplex PCR was the method, and the copy in TCRdb shows in-frame clones only, minus some. The table lists 75,000 to 90,000 clones, more than 75% of them singletons, with 2.1% in the top ten. CDR1 and CDR2 from the germline V gene are WSHSY and SAAADI. The V segment lost 6 bases and the J segment 0 bases; nucleotides outside the gene matches: 10. The CDR3 has 16 amino acids. The sample taken for sequencing was blood. The origin of this receptor is a woman aged 40 to 55 in good health. The V gene is TRBV10-2, the J gene TRBJ1-2; 7 nucleotides agree with TRBD1. DNA for the CDR3: TGCGCCAGCAGGGGGGGCAGGGGGATCCCTAACTATGGCTACACCTTC. Encoded protein: CASRGGRGIPNYGYTF.